This TCR beta chain is drawn from a study of T cells expressing NK-cell markers. Study-wide results and caveats: It remained uncertain whether the expanded NKG2C+ T cell clones were specific for HCMV antigens. The contribution of dominant NKG2C+ clonotypes to CD8+ T cells in a handful of donors was roughly 1.0-7.0%.

TCRdb re-called the 5' RACE reads and catalogs CDR3 proteins one per entry, DNA excluded. This table lists roughly 280,000 distinct CDR3 sequences. Per germline, CDR1 SEHNR and CDR2 FQNEAQ (reference sequence). This CDR3 is built from 14 residues. As to this clonotype: Its antigen is undetermined.

The chain couples TRBV7-9 to TRBJ2-5; TCRdb lists TRBD2, though no DNA is available to test this call. The source material was blood T cells: a sorted CD56 or NKG2C T cell subset, CD4+ or CD8+ T cells, or bulk PBMC T cells (not recorded which). The source of this sequence is a man aged 18 to 30 in good health. The CDR3 sequence is CASSSWGVEETQYF.